The 9 T cell receptor beta chains reported below all come from one sample, sequenced in a study of tumor-infiltrating lymphocytes in primary liver carcinoma. Co-extraction yielded RNA and DNA from 20-30 mg of unsorted bulk tissue. A primer matching the constant region was used to make TCR beta cDNA from 500 to 650 ng of total RNA. Three nested multiplex PCR rounds of slightly modified ARM-PCR generated TCR beta libraries. TRBV1-TRBV30 forward and Cbeta reverse primers drove the first two approximately 10-cycle rounds. Using its own MiXCR run on the multiplex PCR reads, TCRdb lists one record per CDR3 protein. Among 47,000 or so distinct CDR3 sequences, 70% to 75% were seen once, and the ten largest hold 20% to 30%. Sequencing was done on a sample of liver tumor tissue from sampling region 3. Subset indicated: tumor region T3, left-lateral pole. The receptors shown here come from a man aged 40-49 years with primary liver carcinoma and hepatitis B virus infection.

As regards this clonotype: Mismatch with germline at one junction end may stem from a read error. The V gene is TRBV29-1, the J gene TRBJ2-6, with D possibly being TRBD1 (5 bases). The CDR3 length is 14 residues. Looked up from germline, CDR1 is SQVTM and CDR2 is ANQGSEA. DNA for the CDR3: TGCAGCGTTGTCGAGGCTTCTGGGGCCAACGTCATGACTTTC. Its translation: CSVVEASGANVMTF.

Regarding this clonotype: The junction departs from the called germline gene at one end, perhaps through a read error. The chain is built from TRBV4-1 and TRBJ2-1, with D possibly being TRBD2 (5 bases). Germline CDR1 and CDR2: MGHRA and YSYEKL. The CDR3 contains 12 residues. The CDR3 DNA reads as TGCGCCATCAGCCAAGCAGGAGGTGAGCAGTTCTTC. This gives the protein CAISQAGGEQFF.

The chain carries TRBV10-1 and TRBJ2-7, with D tentatively TRBD1 (5 bases). Per the germline V gene, CDR1 is WNHNN and CDR2 is SYGVQD (reference sequence). The CDR3 runs to 13 residues. The CDR3 DNA is TGCGCTGGCAGTGAGATGCAGGGTAGCGAGCAGTACTTC. This sequence encodes CAGSEMQGSEQYF.

This clonotype occurred once. This may be a read error: a much more frequent sequence differs by one nucleotide. The chain combines TRBV5-1 with TRBJ2-7, with 11 positions matching TRBD1. The length of the CDR3 is 15 residues. Per germline, CDR1 SGHRS and CDR2 YFSETQ. This chain's CDR3 is CATSLVGTGGYEQYF. DNA for the CDR3: TGCGCCACCAGCTTGGTCGGGACAGGGGGTTACGAGCAGTACTTC.

Turning to this clonotype: A read error may produce the germline difference seen at one junction end. The V and J genes are TRBV4-1 and TRBJ2-7; a possible D gene is TRBD1 (6 bases). The CDR3 runs 12 residues. CDR1 and CDR2 from the germline V gene are MGHRA and YSYEKL. This CDR3 is CAGRGTSYEQYF. The CDR3 DNA reads as TGCGCAGGCAGAGGGACATCCTACGAGCAGTATTTC.

As concerns this clonotype: Without the conserved terminal phenylalanine or tryptophan, this CDR3 likely stems from a read error. The chain recombines TRBV7-2 with TRBJ2-4, with 10 bases identical to TRBD2. J lost 8 bases, V lost 2 bases, and 9 bases had no gene match. In germline, CDR1 is SGHTA, CDR2 FQGNSA. This CDR3 region has 16 residues. The DNA for the CDR3 is TGTGCCAGCAGCTTAATGGGGACTAGCGATAGAGACATTCAGTACCTC. It encodes CASSLMGTSDRDIQYL.

This clonotype showed up just a few times. The chain employs TRBV28 and TRBJ1-6, with a weak D call TRBD1 (6 bases). V gave up 6 bases and J gave up 2 bases, with 14 bases separating them. This CDR3 spans 16 amino acids. From germline, CDR1 is MDHEN and CDR2 SYDVKM. As DNA, the CDR3 is TGTGCCAGCAGCAGGGACATATGCACCTATAATTCACCCCTCCACTTT. Translation gives CASSRDICTYNSPLHF. Supplemented by reference TRBV28 and TRBJ1-6, the full variable domain reads DVKVTQSSRYLVKRTGEKVFLECVQDMDHENMFWYRQDPGLGLRLIYFSYDVKMKEKGDIPEGYSVSREKKERFSLILESASTNQTSMYLCASSRDICTYNSPLHFGNGTRLTVT.

Of note for this clonotype: An end of the junction differs from the germline gene, which may be a read error. V and J are TRBV19 and TRBJ2-2, with TRBD1 matching over 8 bases. This CDR3 is 16 amino acids long. CDR1 LNHDA and CDR2 SQIVND come from the germline V gene (reference sequence). The CDR3 sequence is CASSSRDRTPTGELSF. The DNA of the CDR3 is TGTGCCAGTAGTAGCCGGGACAGGACACCGACCGGGGAGCTGTCTTTT.

As to this clonotype: Sequence at one end of the junction differs from germline and may be a read error. The chain links TRBV6-1 to TRBJ2-5; TRBD1 matches 7 bases. The CDR3 spans 15 residues. In germline, CDR1 is MNHNS, CDR2 SASEGT. The CDR3 reads CASSEVKTGRETQSF. The CDR3 nucleotides are TGTGCCAGCAGTGAAGTAAAGACAGGGAGAGAGACCCAGAGCTTC.